A single sample is the source of the 21 T cell receptor beta chains below, sequenced in a study of shared T cell receptors in the human thymus. The protocol was immunoSEQ multiplex PCR, while the TCRdb copy is restricted to in-frame clones and leaves out a portion. The top ten clones hold about 0.014% of a sample with 450,000 to 650,000 clones, about 80% of them seen once. These records were also assigned to another study, of human thymus T cells.

Sequences were obtained from thymocytes. These receptors originate from a boy in the first two years of life with a congenital heart defect.

The chain employs TRBV4-1 and TRBJ1-3; 11 bases line up with TRBD1. After removal of 0 bases from V and 2 bases from J, the junction contained 9 bases not matched to a gene. This CDR3 contains 19 residues. Germline CDR1 and CDR2: MGHRA and YSYEKL. The CDR3, as DNA: TGCGCCAGCAGCCAAGATCGTCAGTCGGGACAGGGGGCTGGAAACACCATATATTTT. Amino acid sequence: CASSQDRQSGQGAGNTIYF.

V usage is TRBV19 and J usage is TRBJ2-5; D is perhaps TRBD2 (5 bases). CDR1 is LNHDA, CDR2 SQIVND, per germline (reference sequence). The length of the CDR3 is 14 residues. With 3 bases removed from V and 3 bases from J, the gap between germline ends came to 11 bases. The CDR3 here is CASSMGAGKETQYF. CDR3 nucleotide sequence: TGTGCCAGTAGTATGGGAGCAGGAAAAGAGACCCAGTACTTC.

The chain employs TRBV4-3 and TRBJ1-1, with D possibly TRBD1 on 6 matching bases. The germline V and J ends were trimmed by 2 bases and 1 base, with 11 bases remaining between them. There are 15 residues in the CDR3. Per germline, CDR1 LGHNA and CDR2 YSLEER. This chain's CDR3 is CASSQNRVGNTEAFF. In DNA, the CDR3 is TGCGCCAGCAGCCAAAACAGGGTAGGGAACACTGAAGCTTTCTTT.

The rearrangement joins TRBV6-6 to TRBJ2-3; 9 nucleotides agree with TRBD2. Losses at the gene ends were 6 bases for V and 2 bases for J; bases not matched to a gene: 3. CDR3 length: 14 amino acids. Germline-derived CDR1 and CDR2 are MNHNY and SVGAGI (reference sequence). The CDR3 is CASRLAGYTDTQYF. In nucleotides, the CDR3 is TGTGCCAGCAGGCTAGCGGGGTACACAGATACGCAGTATTTT.

The V and J genes are TRBV5-6 and TRBJ2-7, with a possible D match to TRBD1 (6 bases). The CDR3 is made up of 18 amino acids. The germline V gene has CDR1 SGHDT and CDR2 YYEEEE. V lost 4 bases and J 3 bases, leaving 26 bases between the germline ends. In nucleotides, the CDR3 is TGTGCCAGCAGCCCCCAGCCCCGCCCCACAGGGAATATCTACGAGCAGTACTTC. It is translated as CASSPQPRPTGNIYEQYF.

The chain recombines TRBV7-9 with TRBJ2-7, with no clear D. V was clipped by 4 bases and J by 4 bases, with 8 bases between them. CDR1 and CDR2 (germline): SEHNR, FQNEAQ (reference sequence). The CDR3 has 12 residues. The CDR3: CASSSERYEQYF. The CDR3 DNA is TGTGCCAGCAGCTCGGAGAGGTACGAGCAGTACTTC.

The rearrangement links TRBV11-2 to TRBJ2-1, with D possibly TRBD1 on 6 matching bases. V was shortened by 8 bases and J by 0 bases, with 23 bases between the two germline ends. The CDR3 runs 18 residues. The germline gives CDR1 SGHAT, CDR2 FQNNGV. CDR3: CASVLGWGLESSYNEQFF. CDR3 bases: TGTGCCAGCGTCCTGGGGTGGGGGCTCGAAAGCTCCTACAATGAGCAGTTCTTC.

CDR3 sequence reads: CASNRTGHYEQYF. CDR3 DNA sequence: TGCGCCAGCAATAGGACAGGGCATTACGAGCAGTACTTC. The V call is TRBV5-1, the J call TRBJ2-7; 8 bases are shared with TRBD1. CDR1 is SGHRS, CDR2 YFSETQ, per germline. The CDR3 length is 13 residues. The junction had 6 bases not matched to a gene; V was cut back by 6 bases and J by 4 bases.

The gene calls are TRBV5-6 and TRBJ2-3; 9 bases align to TRBD2. The CDR3 extends over 16 amino acids. Germline V lookup: CDR1 SGHDT, CDR2 YYEEEE. Losses at the gene ends were 0 bases for V and 4 bases for J; bases not matched to a gene: 6. CDR3 sequence: CASSLGLADGPDTQYF. CDR3 nucleotide sequence: TGTGCCAGCAGCTTGGGACTAGCGGACGGACCAGATACGCAGTATTTT.

This clone was counted a single time. The rearrangement uses TRBV15 and TRBJ2-5; D perhaps matches TRBD2 (6 bases). From germline, CDR1 is LNHNV and CDR2 YYDKDF (reference sequence). The CDR3 has 18 amino acids. Deletions cut 0 bases from V and 2 bases from J, with 19 bases between. CDR3 residues: CATSRDGKGRLSQETQYF. The CDR3, as DNA: TGTGCCACCAGCAGAGATGGGAAGGGGAGGCTGTCACAAGAGACCCAGTACTTC.

The chain uses TRBV28 and TRBJ2-5; a possible D gene is TRBD2 (6 bases). Between the trimmed V and J ends, which lost 5 bases and 5 bases, there was a span of 15 bases. The CDR3 contains 14 residues. Per germline, CDR1 MDHEN and CDR2 SYDVKM. The CDR3 sequence: CASSGSGAGETQYF. For the CDR3, the DNA is TGTGCCAGCAGTGGTTCCGGGGCGGGGGAGACCCAGTACTTC.

The CDR3, as DNA: TGTGCCAGCAGTTGGGGACAGGATAACTATGGCTACACCTTC. Residues: CASSWGQDNYGYTF. The J gene is TRBJ1-2, the V gene TRBV2, with TRBD1 matching 8 bases. The junction had 3 bases not matched to a gene; V was cut back by 5 bases and J by 1 base. The CDR3 extends over 14 amino acids. Germline-derived CDR1 and CDR2 are SNHLY and FYNNEI.

This chain links TRBV19 with TRBJ1-5, with 11 bases identical to TRBD1. The CDR3 is made up of 17 amino acids. V shed 6 bases and J 5 bases; nucleotides not matched to a gene: 12. CDR1 and CDR2 (germline): LNHDA, SQIVND (reference sequence). Here the CDR3 DNA reads TGTGCCAGTAGCAGGGACAGGGGGGTGGTGAGAGATCAGCCCCAGCATTTT. This translates into CASSRDRGVVRDQPQHF.

This sequence joins TRBV5-1 and TRBJ1-3; 8 bases align to TRBD1. This CDR3 has 16 residues. Trimming at V came to 3 bases and at J to 3 bases, leaving 8 bases not matched to a gene. Germline CDR1 and CDR2: SGHRS and YFSETQ. The DNA for the CDR3 is TGCGCCAGCAGCTCCGGGACAGGACTCCTTGGAAACACCATATATTTT. This encodes CASSSGTGLLGNTIYF.

The J gene is TRBJ1-5, the V gene TRBV19; 10 nucleotides agree with TRBD1. The V and J ends lost 6 bases and 7 bases, in that order; junction bases with no gene match: 12. CDR3 length equals 16 residues. CDR1 LNHDA and CDR2 SQIVND come from the germline V gene (reference sequence). CDR3 sequence reads: CASRPPGTGDPQPQHF. CDR3 in DNA: TGTGCCAGTAGACCACCGGGGACAGGGGACCCCCAGCCCCAGCATTTT. The full variable domain, rest sourced from reference TRBV19 and TRBJ1-5, is DGGITQSPKYLFRKEGQNVTLSCEQNLNHDAMYWYRQDPGQGLRLIYYSQIVNDFQKGDIAEGYSVSREKKESFPLTVTSAQKNPTAFYLCASRPPGTGDPQPQHFGDGTRLSIL.

The chain recombines TRBV27 with TRBJ2-3; 9 nucleotides align to TRBD1. Losses at the gene ends were 0 bases for V and 3 bases for J; bases not matched to a gene: 1. Germline-derived CDR1 and CDR2 are MNHEY and SMNVEV (reference sequence). The CDR3 totals 15 residues. DNA of the CDR3: TGTGCCAGCAGTTTATCGACAGGGGGGACAGATACGCAGTATTTT. It translates to CASSLSTGGTDTQYF.

The V gene is TRBV5-6, the J gene TRBJ1-1; 7 bases agree with TRBD1. The CDR3 runs 13 residues. Germline loops: CDR1 SGHDT, CDR2 YYEEEE. J gave up 4 bases and V 6 bases, and 6 bases lay outside the gene matches. The CDR3 sequence: CASTLQGSTEAFF. In DNA form, the CDR3 reads TGTGCCAGCACCTTACAGGGGAGCACTGAAGCTTTCTTT.

The chain is built from TRBV5-8 and TRBJ1-5; D may be TRBD1 (6 bases). There are 15 residues in the CDR3. V dropped 3 bases and J dropped 7 bases, with 17 bases sitting between them. Looked up from germline, CDR1 is SGHTS and CDR2 is YDEGEE. CDR3 in amino acids: CASSSTSGRGQPQHF. CDR3 bases: TGTGCCAGCAGCTCCACCTCAGGAAGGGGGCAGCCCCAGCATTTT.

A single count supports this clone. DNA for the CDR3: TGTGCCAGCAGCCATTATCCAGGGGGCGCAGATACGCAGTATTTT. Translation: CASSHYPGGADTQYF. The rearrangement joins TRBV5-6 to TRBJ2-3; 8 positions agree with TRBD1. V lost 4 bases to trimming and J lost 4 bases; unmatched junction nucleotides: 8. The length of the CDR3 is 15 residues. Germline loops: CDR1 SGHDT, CDR2 YYEEEE. Looking up the rest from reference TRBV5-6 and TRBJ2-3 gives the full variable domain: DAGVTQSPTHLIKTRGQQVTLRCSPKSGHDTVSWYQQALGQGPQFIFQYYEEEERQRGNFPDRFSGHQFPNYSSELNVNALLLGDSALYLCASSHYPGGADTQYFGPGTRLTVL.

This chain connects TRBV19 to TRBJ2-1, with 14 bases that match TRBD2. The CDR3 has 17 residues. Losses at the gene ends were 5 bases for V and 7 bases for J; bases not matched to a gene: 10. Germline lookup yields CDR1 LNHDA and CDR2 SQIVND (reference sequence). CDR3 DNA: TGTGCCAGTAGTCCCGGACTAGCGGGAGGAAACGGGAATGAGCAGTTCTTC. Its protein is CASSPGLAGGNGNEQFF.

This clone came up a few times. The J gene is TRBJ2-4, the V gene TRBV28, with TRBD1 identical over 9 bases. The ends lost 6 bases at V and 1 base at J; junction bases unmatched: 4. The CDR3 spans 15 residues. The V gene's germline CDR1 is MDHEN and CDR2 SYDVKM. The CDR3 region is CASRRGQGAKNIQYF. In DNA, the CDR3 is TGTGCCAGCAGACGGGGACAGGGCGCCAAAAACATTCAGTACTTC.